Presented here are 30 T cell receptor beta chains from one specimen sequenced in a study of blood T cell repertoires in COVID-19. The assay was immunoSEQ multiplex PCR, and TCRdb's table has in-frame clones only and misses some. This sample has roughly 280,000 clones, with around 90% found just once. The sequenced sample was PBMCs or T cells enriched from blood (not recorded which). The source of these receptors is a woman aged 25 to 39 with acute COVID-19.

This chain uses TRBV5-1 with TRBJ2-5; 10 bases align to TRBD1. The germline gives CDR1 SGHRS, CDR2 YFSETQ. The ends lost 5 bases at V and 4 bases at J; junction bases unmatched: 5. The CDR3 sequence is 14 residues long. CDR3 bases: TGCGCCAGCAGTACCCGGGACAGGGGAGAGACCCAGTACTTC. Encoded protein: CASSTRDRGETQYF.

The V and J genes are TRBV11-3 and TRBJ2-7; 8 bases agree with TRBD1. Germline CDR1 is SGHNT and CDR2 is YENEEA. With 5 bases clipped from V and 6 bases from J, the junction kept 9 bases outside the gene matches. There are 14 residues in the CDR3. In DNA form, the CDR3 reads TGTGCCAGCAGCCCAGGGACAGGAGATTTCGAGCAGTACTTC. It codes for CASSPGTGDFEQYF.

CDR3 in amino acids: CASSYTGMSAGELFF. The CDR3 nucleotides are TGTGCCAGCAGCTATACAGGGATGTCCGCCGGGGAGCTGTTTTTT. This chain joins TRBV7-9 and TRBJ2-2; possibly TRBD1 for D (6 bases). Germline assignment: CDR1 SEHNR and CDR2 FQNEAQ (reference sequence). The CDR3 runs to 15 residues. V lost 4 bases, J lost 6 bases, and 15 bases lay in between.

In its sample, this clone was seen a few times. The chain has TRBV5-1 and TRBJ2-2; TRBD2 matches at 7 bases. From germline, CDR1 is SGHRS and CDR2 YFSETQ. Losses at the gene ends were 6 bases for V and 1 base for J; bases not matched to a gene: 0. The CDR3 covers 13 residues. CDR3 in DNA: TGCGCCAGCAAGCGGGAGAACACCGGGGAGCTGTTTTTT. This sequence encodes CASKRENTGELFF.

The V gene is TRBV19, the J gene TRBJ1-5; 7 nucleotides agree with TRBD1. This CDR3 is 15 amino acids long. V was clipped by 3 bases and J by 6 bases; unmatched bases: 8. Per the germline V gene, CDR1 is LNHDA and CDR2 is SQIVND (reference sequence). The CDR3 region has the DNA TGTGCCAGTAGTATTGGAGGGGGCGCGGGTCAGCCCCAGCATTTT. This codes for CASSIGGGAGQPQHF.

The rearrangement joins TRBV27 to TRBJ2-5; 10 bases align to TRBD1. The CDR3 has 14 amino acids. The J segment lost 5 bases and the V segment lost 4 bases, leaving 4 bases of the junction unmatched. CDR1 MNHEY and CDR2 SMNVEV come from the germline V gene (reference sequence). The CDR3, as DNA: TGTGCCAGCAGTTCGGGACAGGGGAAGGAGACCCAGTACTTC. Protein product: CASSSGQGKETQYF.

The V gene is TRBV7-9, the J gene TRBJ2-7; possibly TRBD1 for D (5 bases). V was cut by 8 bases and J by 5 bases, with 13 bases left in between. CDR1 SEHNR and CDR2 FQNEAQ come from the germline V gene (reference sequence). The CDR3 totals 12 residues. This CDR3 reads CASATSRDEQYF. CDR3 in DNA: TGTGCCAGCGCGACAAGCAGGGACGAGCAGTACTTC.

The DNA of the CDR3 is TGTGCCTGGAGTCCCTCGAGAGGGGGCGGTTACGAGCAGTACTTC. The encoded protein is CAWSPSRGGGYEQYF. The chain recombines TRBV30 with TRBJ2-7, with 7 bases aligning to TRBD1. Germline assignment: CDR1 GTSNPN and CDR2 SVGIG (reference sequence). The CDR3 contains 15 residues. V lost 2 bases to trimming and J lost 4 bases; unmatched junction nucleotides: 11.

The DNA of the CDR3 is TGTGCCAGCATGGGCGATCCCTACGAGCAGTACTTC. Protein sequence: CASMGDPYEQYF. The chain couples TRBV27 to TRBJ2-7; D gene ambiguous. The ends were cut back, 7 bases at V and 2 bases at J, with 9 bases in the middle. From germline, CDR1 is MNHEY and CDR2 SMNVEV (reference sequence). The CDR3 is 12 residues long.

The chain joins TRBV11-2 to TRBJ2-7, with 7 bases identical to TRBD1. The CDR3 spans 14 residues. Germline CDR1 reads SGHAT; CDR2 reads FQNNGV. The V and J ends lost 1 base and 2 bases, in that order; junction bases with no gene match: 2. DNA of the CDR3: TGTGCCAGCAGCTTAGGACAGGGCCCCTACGAGCAGTACTTC. Protein sequence: CASSLGQGPYEQYF.

The chain uses TRBV7-6 and TRBJ2-7; TRBD1 matches 7 bases. CDR1 is SGHVS, CDR2 FNYEAQ, per germline. The CDR3 is 15 residues long. The junction had 7 bases not matched to a gene; V was cut back by 5 bases and J by 0 bases. CDR3 nucleotides: TGTGCCAGCAGCCCAGGACAGGTGAGCTCCTACGAGCAGTACTTC. This sequence encodes CASSPGQVSSYEQYF.

The chain links TRBV6-4 to TRBJ1-6; 9 positions agree with TRBD1. Per the germline V gene, CDR1 is MRHNA and CDR2 is SNTAGT. This CDR3 region has 15 residues. The V gene end was trimmed by 3 bases and the J gene end by 6 bases; junction bases not matched to a gene: 3. Here the CDR3 reads CASSEDRGLNSPLHF. Written as DNA, the CDR3 is TGTGCCAGCAGTGAGGACAGGGGTCTTAATTCACCCCTCCACTTT.

J is TRBJ1-1 and V is TRBV14; D ambiguous. The CDR3 extends over 14 amino acids. Germline V gene sequence: CDR1 SGHDN, CDR2 FVKESK. The V end lost 5 bases, the J end lost 10 bases, and 20 bases lay between the germline ends. The CDR3 nucleotides are TGTGCCAGCAGCTTAAGACCGGGTTCTGGAGGAGCTTTCTTT. It specifies CASSLRPGSGGAFF.

The chain combines TRBV18 with TRBJ2-7; TRBD2 agrees at 11 bases. The CDR3 contains 15 residues. J gave up 3 bases and V 2 bases, and 3 bases lay outside the gene matches. Germline CDR1 reads KGHSH; CDR2 reads LQKENI. This chain's CDR3 is CASSPELAGDYEQYF. The CDR3 DNA reads TGTGCCAGCTCACCAGAACTAGCGGGAGACTACGAGCAGTACTTC.

V is TRBV5-1 and J is TRBJ2-1; no reliable D call. CDR1 and CDR2 from the germline V gene are SGHRS and YFSETQ. The CDR3 is 14 amino acids. V shed 1 base and J shed 5 bases, with 10 bases lying between them. The CDR3 coding sequence is TGCGCCAGCAGCTTGTTGACTCTGAACAATGAGCAGTTCTTC. Amino acids: CASSLLTLNNEQFF. Full variable domain (rest looked up from reference TRBV5-1 and TRBJ2-1): KAGVTQTPRYLIKTRGQQVTLSCSPISGHRSVSWYQQTPGQGLQFLFEYFSETQRNKGNFPGRFSGRQFSNSRSEMNVSTLELGDSALYLCASSLLTLNNEQFFGPGTRLTVL.

On this clone: This sample also contains other DNA sequences that code for the same CDR3. V and J are TRBV5-1 and TRBJ1-2; TRBD1 might be the D (5 bases). Between the trimmed V and J ends, which lost 0 bases and 2 bases, there was a span of 5 bases. This CDR3 comprises 13 residues. CDR1 is SGHRS, CDR2 YFSETQ, per germline. The CDR3 coding sequence is TGCGCCAGCAGCTTGGGACAGAACTATGGCTACACCTTC. Translated: CASSLGQNYGYTF.

The CDR3 loop is CASSIKREAGGNEQFF. The CDR3 DNA is TGTGCCAGTAGTATTAAGCGGGAGGCGGGTGGCAATGAGCAGTTCTTC. The chain couples TRBV19 to TRBJ2-1, with 9 bases identical to TRBD2. This CDR3 has 16 amino acids. Looked up from germline, CDR1 is LNHDA and CDR2 is SQIVND (reference sequence). Trimming took 3 bases from V and 6 from J; bases not matched to a gene: 9.

The chain employs TRBV5-1 and TRBJ1-2, with D uncertain. Germline lookup yields CDR1 SGHRS and CDR2 YFSETQ. V dropped 4 bases and J dropped 4 bases, with 17 bases sitting between them. The CDR3 extends over 15 amino acids. In DNA, the CDR3 is TGCGCCAGCAGCGCGTACCCCGGGGAAGTCTATGGCTACACCTTC. Encoded protein: CASSAYPGEVYGYTF.

CDR3 amino acids: CASRQGGNNQPQHF. Here the CDR3 DNA reads TGTGCCAGTAGACAGGGGGGAAACAATCAGCCCCAGCATTTT. The chain recombines TRBV28 with TRBJ1-5; 9 bases match TRBD1. CDR1 MDHEN and CDR2 SYDVKM come from the germline V gene. V gave up 9 bases and J gave up 3 bases; unmatched junction bases: 6. The CDR3 runs to 14 residues.

The chain uses TRBV28 and TRBJ1-1; TRBD1 agrees at 7 bases. The CDR3 runs to 18 residues. The V gene end was trimmed by 5 bases and the J gene end by 4 bases; junction bases not matched to a gene: 19. Germline CDR1 is MDHEN and CDR2 is SYDVKM. DNA of the CDR3: TGTGCCAGCAGTCCAAACAGGGGTTTTTCGGATGGGTCCACTGAAGCTTTCTTT. This codes for CASSPNRGFSDGSTEAFF.

This chain joins TRBV2 and TRBJ2-2, with D perhaps matching TRBD2 (6 bases). The CDR3 spans 15 residues. The V gene's germline CDR1 is SNHLY and CDR2 FYNNEI. V was pared by 3 bases and J by 2 bases, with 10 bases between. CDR3 amino acids: CASSDTGVNTGELFF. The CDR3 region has the DNA TGTGCCAGCAGTGACACGGGGGTCAACACCGGGGAGCTGTTTTTT.

The chain links TRBV7-9 to TRBJ2-1; D is uncertain. This CDR3 has 15 amino acids. V was trimmed by 5 bases and J by 7 bases, leaving 18 bases between them. Germline V gives CDR1 SEHNR, CDR2 FQNEAQ (reference sequence). CDR3 DNA sequence: TGTGCCAGCAGCCCCCCGAGGTTATTGGCTAATGAGCAGTTCTTC. It yields the protein CASSPPRLLANEQFF.

The V and J genes are TRBV4-3 and TRBJ2-2; 14 bases are shared with TRBD2. Germline V lookup: CDR1 LGHNA, CDR2 YSLEER. This CDR3 contains 18 residues. Unmatched junction bases numbered 10, after V lost 3 bases and J lost 7 bases. The CDR3, as DNA: TGCGCCAGCAGCCACCTGGGACTAGCGGGAGCGGGGGGCGGGGAGCTGTTTTTT. Residues: CASSHLGLAGAGGGELFF.

This chain uses TRBV2 with TRBJ2-5, with 7 bases aligning to TRBD2. Trimming at V came to 7 bases and at J to 10 bases, leaving 18 bases not matched to a gene. The CDR3 runs to 15 residues. Germline V lookup: CDR1 SNHLY, CDR2 FYNNEI. Here the CDR3 reads CASTLRLGGEGDQYF. CDR3 nucleotide sequence: TGTGCCAGCACCTTGAGATTGGGAGGGGAAGGGGACCAGTACTTC.

Details on this clone: Other DNA sequences of this sample code for an identical CDR3. This chain links TRBV5-1 with TRBJ2-5, with 8 bases lining up with TRBD1. The CDR3 is 13 amino acids. The germline V gene encodes CDR1 SGHRS and CDR2 YFSETQ. J gave up 4 bases and V 1 base, and 0 bases lay outside the gene matches. This CDR3 reads CASSLTGGETQYF. The CDR3 nucleotides are TGCGCCAGCAGCTTGACAGGGGGAGAGACCCAGTACTTC. Drawing the rest from reference TRBV5-1 and TRBJ2-5, the complete variable domain is KAGVTQTPRYLIKTRGQQVTLSCSPISGHRSVSWYQQTPGQGLQFLFEYFSETQRNKGNFPGRFSGRQFSNSRSEMNVSTLELGDSALYLCASSLTGGETQYFGPGTRLLVL.

The chain combines TRBV30 with TRBJ2-1, with 14 bases that match TRBD2. The V segment lost 6 bases and the J segment 16 bases; nucleotides outside the gene matches: 11. This CDR3 is built from 13 residues. The germline V gene encodes CDR1 GTSNPN and CDR2 SVGIG (reference sequence). The CDR3 spells CACSYRLAGGLFF. Here the CDR3 DNA reads TGTGCCTGTTCTTACCGACTAGCGGGAGGGTTATTCTTC.

The chain recombines TRBV9 with TRBJ2-3; TRBD2 aligns across 7 bases. This CDR3 contains 14 residues. Germline V gene lookup returns CDR1 SGDLS and CDR2 YYNGEE. The V and J ends lost 7 bases and 0 bases, in that order; junction bases with no gene match: 5. The DNA for the CDR3 is TGTGCCAGCGGGGCTAGCGGAAGCACAGATACGCAGTATTTT. It translates to CASGASGSTDTQYF.

This clone has more than one count but fewer than ten. V gene TRBV6-5 combines with J gene TRBJ2-7; 7 bases are a match to TRBD1. Germline assignment: CDR1 MNHEY and CDR2 SVGAGI. V lost 2 bases and J lost 4; bases outside the gene matches: 2. The CDR3 loop spans 13 amino acids. CDR3 protein: CASSYPGGYEQYF. In DNA form, the CDR3 reads TGTGCCAGCAGTTACCCAGGGGGTTACGAGCAGTACTTC.

The chain combines TRBV5-8 with TRBJ1-5, with D possibly being TRBD1 (6 bases). In germline, CDR1 is SGHTS, CDR2 YDEGEE. V was cut by 2 bases and J by 0 bases, with 12 bases left in between. This CDR3 has 16 amino acids. The CDR3 sequence is CASSLTGRYSNQPQHF. The DNA of the CDR3 is TGTGCCAGCAGCTTAACAGGGCGCTATAGCAATCAGCCCCAGCATTTT.

This chain uses TRBV29-1 with TRBJ2-1; TRBD2 agrees at 10 bases. Germline CDR1 SQVTM, CDR2 ANQGSEA. The length of the CDR3 is 13 residues. This CDR3 is CSEAGGGTNEQFF. As DNA, the CDR3 is TGCAGTGAAGCGGGAGGGGGTACCAATGAGCAGTTCTTC.